The 4 T cell receptor beta chains in this list originate from one sample, sequenced in a study of CXCR3-negative and CXCR3-positive naive CD8 T cells. UMI-labeled TRB cDNA libraries were prepared by 5' RACE. TCRdb re-called the 5' RACE reads and catalogs CDR3 proteins one per entry, DNA excluded. This sample's table has roughly 7,500 distinct CDR3 sequences. Sample: naive CXCR3- CD8+ T cells from blood. The subset denotes: CD45RO-CCR7+CD27+CD95- naive CD8+ T cells lacking CXCR3 (TNR3-). Receptors were obtained from a human donor in good health. Some clones in this sample may be carry-over from other donors' samples.

V usage is TRBV5-4 and J usage is TRBJ2-1; absent DNA, TCRdb's TRBD1 call cannot be checked. The CDR3 sequence is 16 residues long. The V gene's germline CDR1 is SGHNT and CDR2 YYREEE (reference sequence). CDR3 amino acids: CASSLIGARSYNEQFF.

This chain's CDR3 is CSASGSSYEQYF. The chain joins TRBV20-1 to TRBJ2-7. The V gene's germline CDR1 is DFQATT and CDR2 SNEGSKA (reference sequence). The CDR3 spans 12 residues.

Its frequency marks this clonotype as medium-sized. The rearrangement joins TRBV29-1 to TRBJ2-7; without DNA, the TCRdb call of TRBD1 cannot be checked. From germline, CDR1 is SQVTM and CDR2 ANQGSEA. The CDR3 totals 11 residues. CDR3 residues: CSVVRETEQYF.

By frequency, this clonotype is medium-sized (0.01 to 0.1%). The J gene is TRBJ2-1, the V gene TRBV20-1; absent DNA, TCRdb's TRBD2 call cannot be checked. The CDR3 spans 16 residues. In germline, CDR1 is DFQATT, CDR2 SNEGSKA (reference sequence). The CDR3 here is CSAAGTSGRKNNEQFF.